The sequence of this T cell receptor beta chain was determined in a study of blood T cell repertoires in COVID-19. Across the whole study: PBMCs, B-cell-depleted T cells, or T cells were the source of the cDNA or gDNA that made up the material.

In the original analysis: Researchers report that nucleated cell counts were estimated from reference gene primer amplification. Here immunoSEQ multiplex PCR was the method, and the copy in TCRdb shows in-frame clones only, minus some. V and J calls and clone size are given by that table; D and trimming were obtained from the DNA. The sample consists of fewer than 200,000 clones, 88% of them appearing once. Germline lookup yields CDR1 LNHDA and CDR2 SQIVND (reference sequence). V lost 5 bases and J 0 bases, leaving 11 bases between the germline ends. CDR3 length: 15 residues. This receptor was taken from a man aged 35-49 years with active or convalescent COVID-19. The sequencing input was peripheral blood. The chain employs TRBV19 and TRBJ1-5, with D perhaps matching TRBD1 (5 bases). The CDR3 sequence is CASSPQVYSNQPQHF. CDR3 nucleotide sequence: TGTGCCAGTAGTCCACAGGTGTATAGCAATCAGCCCCAGCATTTT. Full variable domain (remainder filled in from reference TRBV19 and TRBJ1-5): DGGITQSPKYLFRKEGQNVTLSCEQNLNHDAMYWYRQDPGQGLRLIYYSQIVNDFQKGDIAEGYSVSREKKESFPLTVTSAQKNPTAFYLCASSPQVYSNQPQHFGDGTRLSIL.